This T cell receptor beta chain was obtained from a study of blood T cell repertoires in COVID-19. Turning to the study itself: Donors in the United States, Italy and Spain gave samples during acute or convalescent COVID-19. In each case, the material was cDNA or gDNA derived from T cells, B-cell-depleted T cells, or PBMCs.

Trimming took 4 bases from V and 5 from J; bases not matched to a gene: 13. The CDR3 has 16 amino acids. Germline CDR1 is MGHRA and CDR2 is YSYEKL. Original analysis: From reference gene primer amplification, estimates of nucleated cell counts were derived. TCRdb keeps only in-frame clones here, not all; method: immunoSEQ multiplex PCR. D and trimming were read from the DNA, whereas the V and J calls and clone size are those reported in that table. The data hold about 100,000 clones, with approximately 81% observed a single time. This TCR was sampled from a human donor in a cohort sampled during active COVID-19. This chain connects TRBV4-1 to TRBJ2-7, with TRBD2 matching 8 bases. Material: peripheral blood. The DNA for the CDR3 is TGCGCCAGCAGCCGCGCCGGGACTAGTTCTGTGAACGAGCAGTACTTC. Protein: CASSRAGTSSVNEQYF.